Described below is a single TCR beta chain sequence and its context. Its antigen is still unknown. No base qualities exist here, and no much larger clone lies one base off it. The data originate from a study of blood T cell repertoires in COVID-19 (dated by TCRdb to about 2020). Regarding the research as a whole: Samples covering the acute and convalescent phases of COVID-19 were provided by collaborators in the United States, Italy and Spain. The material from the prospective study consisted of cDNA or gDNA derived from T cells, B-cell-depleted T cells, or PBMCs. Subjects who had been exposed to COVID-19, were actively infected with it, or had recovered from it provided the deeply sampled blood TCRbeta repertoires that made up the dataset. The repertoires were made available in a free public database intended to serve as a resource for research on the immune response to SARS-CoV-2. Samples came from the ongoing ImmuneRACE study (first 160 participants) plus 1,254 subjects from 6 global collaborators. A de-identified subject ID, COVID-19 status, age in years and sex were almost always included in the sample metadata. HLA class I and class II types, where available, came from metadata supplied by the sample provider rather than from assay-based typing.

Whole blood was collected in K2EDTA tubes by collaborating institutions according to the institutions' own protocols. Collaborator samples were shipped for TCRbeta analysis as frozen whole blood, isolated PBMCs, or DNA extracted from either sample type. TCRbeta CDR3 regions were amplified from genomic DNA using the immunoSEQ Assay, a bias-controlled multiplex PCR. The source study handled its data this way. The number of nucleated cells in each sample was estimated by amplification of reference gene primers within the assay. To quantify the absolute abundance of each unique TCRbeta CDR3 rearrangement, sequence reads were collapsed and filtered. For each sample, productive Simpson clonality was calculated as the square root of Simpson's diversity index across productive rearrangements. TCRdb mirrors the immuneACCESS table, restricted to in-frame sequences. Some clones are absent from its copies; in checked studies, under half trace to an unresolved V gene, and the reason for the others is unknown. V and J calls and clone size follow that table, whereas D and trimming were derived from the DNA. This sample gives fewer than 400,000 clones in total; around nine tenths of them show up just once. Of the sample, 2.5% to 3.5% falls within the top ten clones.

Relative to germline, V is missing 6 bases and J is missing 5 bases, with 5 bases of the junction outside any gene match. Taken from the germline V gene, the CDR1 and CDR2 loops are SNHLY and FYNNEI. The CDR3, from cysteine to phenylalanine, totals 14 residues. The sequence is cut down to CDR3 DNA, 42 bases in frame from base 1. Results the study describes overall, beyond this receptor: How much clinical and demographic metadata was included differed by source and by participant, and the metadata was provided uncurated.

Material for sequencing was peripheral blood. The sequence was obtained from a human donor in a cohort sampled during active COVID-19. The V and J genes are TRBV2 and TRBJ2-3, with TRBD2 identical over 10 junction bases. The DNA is TGTGCCAGCAGGAGCGGGAGGGGAAAAGATACGCAGTATTTT. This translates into CASRSGRGKDTQYF.